This T cell receptor beta chain was captured in a study of blood T cell repertoires in COVID-19. The CDR3 extends over 19 amino acids. CDR1 is MGHRA and CDR2 is YSYEKL in the germline V gene. J gave up 5 bases and V 1 base, and 9 bases lay outside the gene matches. Libraries were prepared by immunoSEQ multiplex PCR; TCRdb keeps only in-frame clonotypes and omits some of them. The sample records some 130,000 clones, 78% being singletons. Material: peripheral blood. This chain uses TRBV4-1 with TRBJ2-2, with TRBD2 identical over 14 bases. The sequence was collected from a man aged 55-75 years who had recovered from COVID-19. The chain's CDR3 is CASSQGGGLAGVGTGELFF. For the CDR3, the DNA is TGCGCCAGCAGCCAAGGAGGGGGACTAGCGGGAGTCGGGACCGGGGAGCTGTTTTTT.